These 10 T cell receptor beta chains originate from one sample sequenced in a study of T-cell memory formation after mild COVID-19. TCRdb itself ran the 5' RACE reads through MiXCR, one entry per CDR3 protein. This sample carries about 560,000 distinct CDR3 sequences, 15% to 20% of them seen once, and the ten largest clones take roughly 8.2%. The specimen was PBMCs or a T cell subset sorted from them (not recorded which). These receptors all stem from an adult woman who had mild COVID-19 (a few samples of this study predate the infection). Cell type and time point are not known.

This chain uses TRBV4-1 with TRBJ2-5; D remains unclear. V was shortened by 3 bases and J by 4 bases, with 15 bases between the two germline ends. CDR1 is MGHRA and CDR2 is YSYEKL in the germline V gene. The CDR3 consists of 15 residues. The CDR3 region is CASSHAGGVRETQYF. The CDR3 nucleotides are TGCGCCAGCAGCCATGCCGGTGGGGTGCGAGAGACCCAGTACTTC.

This clonotype occurred a few times. The V and J genes are TRBV11-2 and TRBJ2-1, with no clear D. Trimming removed 0 bases at V and 1 base at J, with 7 bases between. Germline V gives CDR1 SGHAT, CDR2 FQNNGV. This CDR3 spans 15 amino acids. CDR3 nucleotide sequence: TGTGCCAGCAGCTTAGAGGTGGCATCCTACAATGAGCAGTTCTTC. This translates into CASSLEVASYNEQFF.

This clonotype showed up many times. V usage is TRBV30 and J usage is TRBJ2-2; 13 bases fit TRBD2. The germline CDR1 and CDR2 sequences are GTSNPN and SVGIG (reference sequence). V dropped 1 base and J dropped 1; count of bases not matched to a gene: 3. The CDR3 runs 17 residues. The CDR3 loop is CAWSGLAGGRNTGELFF. As DNA, the CDR3 is TGTGCCTGGAGTGGACTAGCGGGAGGTCGGAACACCGGGGAGCTGTTTTTT.

This clonotype was observed a few times. The rearrangement links TRBV7-9 to TRBJ1-1, with D tentatively TRBD1 (6 bases). The CDR3 contains 14 residues. V dropped 5 bases and J dropped 6 bases, with 16 bases sitting between them. Per germline, CDR1 SEHNR and CDR2 FQNEAQ (reference sequence). CDR3 DNA: TGTGCCAGCAGCCACAGGGATAGGTCGGCTGAAGCTTTCTTT. Amino acids: CASSHRDRSAEAFF.

There are many counts of this clonotype. The chain uses TRBV6-6 and TRBJ2-2; no definite D call. V gave up 0 bases and J gave up 6 bases, with 8 bases separating them. The CDR3 is made up of 14 amino acids. Germline CDR1 and CDR2: MNHNY and SVGAGI (reference sequence). The CDR3 here is CASSYSWGAGELFF. The CDR3 DNA follows: TGTGCCAGCAGTTACTCGTGGGGTGCCGGGGAGCTGTTTTTT.

The V call is TRBV29-1, the J call TRBJ2-4, with D uncertain. Germline CDR1 and CDR2: SQVTM and ANQGSEA. Trimming stripped 4 bases from V and 0 bases from J, with 19 bases between. The CDR3 has 17 residues. In nucleotides, the CDR3 is TGCAGCGTTGGAGGCGCCAACTCAAACGTAGCCAAAAACATTCAGTACTTC. It specifies CSVGGANSNVAKNIQYF.

This clonotype was observed a few times. The chain couples TRBV7-2 to TRBJ2-1; a weak D match, TRBD1 (5 bases). Germline V gives CDR1 SGHTA, CDR2 FQGNSA. V was cut by 5 bases and J by 8 bases, with 22 bases left in between. The CDR3 is 16 residues long. CDR3 loop: CASSQRQNYLFHEQFF. The CDR3 nucleotides are TGTGCCAGCAGCCAGAGACAGAACTATTTGTTCCATGAGCAGTTCTTC. The whole variable domain, remainder taken from reference TRBV7-2 and TRBJ2-1, is GAGVSQSPSNKVTEKGKDVELRCDPISGHTALYWYRQSLGQGLEFLIYFQGNSAPDKSGLPSDRFSAERTGGSVSTLTIQRTQQEDSAVYLCASSQRQNYLFHEQFFGPGTRLTVL.

This clonotype was picked up a small number of times. V gene TRBV12-3 or TRBV12-4 combines with J gene TRBJ2-5, with 8 bases lining up with TRBD2. The CDR3 is made up of 15 amino acids. The junction had 10 bases not matched to a gene; V was cut back by 5 bases and J by 5 bases. The CDR3 is CASSVTGGAGETQYF. Written as DNA, the CDR3 is TGTGCCAGCAGTGTAACGGGAGGGGCGGGGGAGACCCAGTACTTC.

This chain uses TRBV27 with TRBJ2-1; no firm D call. The CDR3 runs to 13 residues. V dropped 4 bases and J dropped 5 bases, with 9 bases sitting between them. Germline CDR1 is MNHEY and CDR2 is SMNVEV (reference sequence). The CDR3 region has the DNA TGTGCCAGCAGTTCCTTATTAGACAATGAGCAGTTCTTC. Translation gives CASSSLLDNEQFF.

The chain couples TRBV12-3 or TRBV12-4 to TRBJ1-2; D gene uncertain. This CDR3 region has 11 residues. Trimming took off 3 bases at V and 7 bases at J, with 6 bases between the two ends. The CDR3 sequence is CASSFRSGYTF. The DNA of the CDR3 is TGTGCCAGCAGTTTCCGGAGTGGCTACACCTTC.